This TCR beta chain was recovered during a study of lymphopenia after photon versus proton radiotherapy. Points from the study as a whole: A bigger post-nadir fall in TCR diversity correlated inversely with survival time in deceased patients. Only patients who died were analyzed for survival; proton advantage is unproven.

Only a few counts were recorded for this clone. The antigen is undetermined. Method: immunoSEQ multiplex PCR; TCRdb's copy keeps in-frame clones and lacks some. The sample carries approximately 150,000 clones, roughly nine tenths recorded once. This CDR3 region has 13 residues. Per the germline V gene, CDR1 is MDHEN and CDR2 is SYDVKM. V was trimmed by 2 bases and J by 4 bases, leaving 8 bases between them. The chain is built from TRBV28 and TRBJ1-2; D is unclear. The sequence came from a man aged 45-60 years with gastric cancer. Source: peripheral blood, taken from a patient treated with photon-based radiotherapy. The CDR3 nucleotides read TGTGCCAGCAGTTTAGAGGGTAGCTATGGCTACACCTTC. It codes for CASSLEGSYGYTF.